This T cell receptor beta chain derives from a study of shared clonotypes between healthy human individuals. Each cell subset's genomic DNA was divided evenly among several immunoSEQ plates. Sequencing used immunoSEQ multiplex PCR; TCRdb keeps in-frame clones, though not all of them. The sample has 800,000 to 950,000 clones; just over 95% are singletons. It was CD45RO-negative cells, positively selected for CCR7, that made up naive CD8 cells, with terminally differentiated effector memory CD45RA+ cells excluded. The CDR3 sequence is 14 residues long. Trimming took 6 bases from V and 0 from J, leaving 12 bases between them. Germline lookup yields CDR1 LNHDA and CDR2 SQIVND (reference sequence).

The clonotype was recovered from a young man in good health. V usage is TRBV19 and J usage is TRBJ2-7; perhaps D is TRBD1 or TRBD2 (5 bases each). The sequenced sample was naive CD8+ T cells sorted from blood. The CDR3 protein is CASRDPGSSYEQYF. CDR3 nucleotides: TGTGCCAGTAGGGATCCAGGGAGCTCCTACGAGCAGTACTTC.